This entry features one TCR beta chain sequence. Its specificity is unknown. TCRdb processed the 5' RACE reads anew with MiXCR; each CDR3 protein has one entry. The sample lists about 340,000 distinct CDR3 sequences; around 15% were seen once. The data were obtained in a study of CD8 T cells in ankylosing spondylitis. Whole-study results and caveats: Previous work reported some of these motif variants in the synovial fluid and blood of reactive arthritis. Enrichment of disease-linked clones was reportedly significant in matched ankylosing spondylitis synovial fluid. Among TCR beta sequences, a motif of under ten highly homologous variants appeared characteristic of ankylosing spondylitis blood.

Sequenced material: blood, either unsorted or a sorted T cell fraction (not recorded which). The origin of this receptor is a male donor with ankylosing spondylitis or in good health (not recorded which).

CDR3 DNA sequence: TGCGCCAGCAGCACCGGGACTGAAGAGACCCAGTACTTC. Translating it yields CASSTGTEETQYF. The chain employs TRBV5-1 and TRBJ2-5; TRBD2 is a possible D gene (6 bases). V gave up 4 bases and J gave up 3 bases, with 10 bases separating them. Germline loops: CDR1 SGHRS, CDR2 YFSETQ. CDR3 length: 13 amino acids.